The rows below give T cell receptor beta chains drawn from one sample of a study of blood T cell repertoires in COVID-19. Sequencing used immunoSEQ multiplex PCR; TCRdb keeps in-frame clones, though not all of them. The sample carries about 110,000 clones, about 75% recorded once. Input material: peripheral blood. All receptors derive from a woman aged 70-85 years with acute or convalescent COVID-19. The CDR3 runs from the conserved cysteine through the conserved F or W. Fields, in order: D gene, V gene, clone size, J gene, CDR3 protein, CDR3 DNA. The D gene is left open where the match is weak. The listing skips clone size in some rows; elsewhere it reads once, few, many or a size class.

-,TRBV5-1,-,TRBJ1-6,CASSLGEGWAGSSPLHF,TGCGCCAGCAGCTTGGGAGAAGGTTGGGCGGGGAGTTCACCCCTCCACTTT
TRBD1,TRBV6-5,few,TRBJ1-2,CASSYGTGEDYGYTF,TGTGCCAGCAGTTACGGTACAGGGGAGGACTATGGCTACACCTTC
-,TRBV18,few,TRBJ2-5,CASSPGLQETQYF,TGTGCCAGCTCCCCGGGACTGCAAGAGACCCAGTACTTC
TRBD2,TRBV6-2/TRBV6-3,few,TRBJ2-3,CASSPTGTRPTDTQYF,TGTGCCAGCAGTCCCACCGGGACTAGACCTACAGATACGCAGTATTTT
-,TRBV3-1/TRBV3-2,few,TRBJ1-3,CASSQDPGRNTIYF,TGTGCCAGCAGCCAAGACCCAGGTCGAAACACCATATATTTT
TRBD1,TRBV27,-,TRBJ1-2,CASSLSPLTGNYGYTF,TGTGCCAGCAGTTTATCCCCATTGACAGGGAACTATGGCTACACCTTC
TRBD1,TRBV3-1/TRBV3-2,once,TRBJ1-1,CASRKGQGVAEAFF,TGTGCCAGCAGAAAGGGACAGGGAGTAGCTGAAGCTTTCTTT
-,TRBV19,-,TRBJ2-2,CASSKGRGMGTGELFF,TGTGCCAGTAGTAAGGGTCGGGGAATGGGAACCGGGGAGCTGTTTTTT
-,TRBV7-9,-,TRBJ2-1,CASEGDYYNEQFF,TGTGCCAGCGAGGGGGACTACTACAATGAGCAGTTCTTC
TRBD1,TRBV5-4,-,TRBJ2-1,CASSPKTGGEQFF,TGTGCCAGCAGCCCAAAGACAGGGGGCGAGCAGTTCTTC
-,TRBV2,-,TRBJ2-1,CASSDFSSSYNEQFF,TGTGCCAGCAGTGACTTCTCCAGCTCCTACAATGAGCAGTTCTTC
-,TRBV6-5,-,TRBJ1-2,CASLDQTTNYGYTF,TGTGCCAGCCTAGATCAGACGACTAACTATGGCTACACCTTC
TRBD1,TRBV30,-,TRBJ2-7,CAWSAGTGYLEQYF,TGTGCCTGGAGTGCCGGGACAGGATACCTCGAGCAGTACTTC
-,TRBV9,-,TRBJ1-6,CASSPWGGRNSPLHF,TGTGCCAGCAGCCCTTGGGGGGGACGTAATTCACCCCTCCACTTT
-,TRBV5-6,once,TRBJ2-2,CASSEGTGLGTGELFF,TGTGCCAGCAGCGAAGGAACAGGGTTGGGCACCGGGGAGCTGTTTTTT
TRBD2,TRBV11-2,-,TRBJ2-1,CASSHVTGGPNNEQFF,TGTGCCAGCAGCCATGTAACGGGGGGGCCCAACAATGAGCAGTTCTTC
-,TRBV9,-,TRBJ2-5,CASSVVQGGQETQYF,TGTGCCAGCAGCGTAGTCCAAGGGGGACAAGAGACCCAGTACTTC
TRBD1,TRBV27,-,TRBJ1-5,CASSFAPRQGLNQPQHF,TGTGCCAGCAGTTTTGCCCCGAGACAGGGACTCAATCAGCCCCAGCATTTT
-,TRBV19,-,TRBJ2-3,CASSIRGPDGTQYF,TGTGCCAGTAGTATAAGGGGCCCCGACGGCACGCAGTATTTT
-,TRBV5-4,-,TRBJ1-1,CASSLEANTEAFF,TGTGCCAGCAGCTTAGAAGCAAACACTGAAGCTTTCTTT
-,TRBV5-1,-,TRBJ1-1,CASSSDKFAGISTEAFF,TGCGCCAGCAGCTCGGACAAGTTCGCAGGGATATCCACTGAAGCTTTCTTT
-,TRBV19,once,TRBJ2-3,CASSILLTEARYHSADTQYF,TGTGCCAGTAGTATCCTGTTGACAGAAGCTAGGTATCATTCGGCAGATACGCAGTATTTT
-,TRBV5-1,-,TRBJ1-1,CASNPHGGTEAFF,TGCGCCAGCAACCCCCACGGGGGCACTGAAGCTTTCTTT
-,TRBV30,few,TRBJ1-2,CAWSPFGQGYTF,TGTGCCTGGAGTCCATTTGGACAGGGCTACACCTTC
TRBD1,TRBV7-9,-,TRBJ2-2,CASSPDRRTNTGELFF,TGTGCCAGCAGCCCGGACAGGCGCACGAACACCGGGGAGCTGTTTTTT